This entry describes one T cell receptor (beta chain). The antigen remains unidentified. Germline trimming cut 3 bases from V and 5 bases from J; bases unmatched to any gene: 9. In germline, CDR1 is SGHNT, CDR2 YYREEE (reference sequence). The CDR3 is made up of 15 amino acids. It was with 60 Vbeta and 13 Jbeta primers that the PCR ran. Produced via immunoSEQ multiplex PCR; TCRdb's table is partial and in-frame only. The sample holds about 160,000 clones; 70% to 80% are singletons and the top ten take about 1.4%. The data derive from a study of cytomegalovirus exposure and HLA in healthy donors. Study outcomes and limitations: A few of the chains that were CMV-associated were confirmed in vitro to be specific for CMV antigens. Overall, roughly 150 TCR beta chains were annotated as cytomegalovirus-associated. Some V segments (TRBV6-2 and TRBV6-3 among them) were excluded as indistinguishable.

Sample: PBMCs. The chain recombines TRBV5-4 with TRBJ2-3; TRBD2 matches at 7 bases. This clonotype was obtained from a man aged 40-49 years in good health and CMV-seronegative. The CDR3 nucleotides are TGTGCCAGCAGCTCTAATTTGCGGGAGCTAGATACGCAGTATTTT. It is translated as CASSSNLRELDTQYF.